A selection of T cell receptor beta chains follows, all from one sample in a study of beta chain features in type 1 diabetes. Data came from immunoSEQ multiplex PCR; TCRdb stores just in-frame clones and leaves some out. The data contain 600,000 or so clones, approximately 13% of them singletons. What was sequenced was naive CD4+ T cells from blood. The receptors come from a man between 25 and 39 years old with type 1 diabetes. The CDR3 runs from the conserved cysteine through the conserved F or W. D genes are given only for firm matches. Expanded clones are given a class, and other clones once, few, many or no size at all.

D	size	V	J	DNA	CDR3
NA	few	TRBV10-3	TRBJ2-5	TGTGCCATCAGTGAGTCCAGAAGAGGACAGTACGAGACCCAGTACTTC	CAISESRRGQYETQYF
NA	NA	TRBV25-1	TRBJ2-1	TGTGCCAGCAGTGAATCAATCGGAGAGGGCTCCTACAATGAGCAGTTCTTC	CASSESIGEGSYNEQFF
NA	few	TRBV15	TRBJ1-3	TGTGCCACCAGCAGAGACATCGGAAACTCTGGAAACACCATATATTTT	CATSRDIGNSGNTIYF
NA	few	TRBV10-3	TRBJ2-3	TGTGCCATCAGTGAACCACCCACAGATACGCAGTATTTT	CAISEPPTDTQYF
NA	few	TRBV23-1	TRBJ1-2	TGCGCCAGCAGTCGGGGCGCGAGTGGCTACACCTTC	CASSRGASGYTF
TRBD1	NA	TRBV11-2	TRBJ1-6	TGTGCCAGCAGCGGCCCGGGACAGCGTAATTCACCCCTCCACTTT	CASSGPGQRNSPLHF
NA	few	TRBV6-5	TRBJ1-2	TGTGCCAGCAGTTACGTGTCGGGGAGGGGCTACACCTTC	CASSYVSGRGYTF
NA	few	TRBV4-2	TRBJ1-6	TGTGCCAGCAGCCAAGATCTACAGGGAAGTAATTCACCCCTCCACTTT	CASSQDLQGSNSPLHF
NA	few	TRBV12-5	TRBJ1-1	TGTGCTAGCGATTTGAACACTGAAGCTTTCTTT	CASDLNTEAFF
NA	few	TRBV9	TRBJ2-4	TGTGCCAGCAGCGTGTCCTCGAGGGCCGGCATTCAGTACTTC	CASSVSSRAGIQYF
NA	NA	TRBV28	TRBJ1-6	TGTGCCAGCAGTCGTCCTCTAGGCTATAATTCACCCCTCCACTTT	CASSRPLGYNSPLHF
TRBD1	few	TRBV7-2	TRBJ1-5	TGTGCCAGCAGCTCGACAGGGACTGATCAGCCCCAGCATTTT	CASSSTGTDQPQHF